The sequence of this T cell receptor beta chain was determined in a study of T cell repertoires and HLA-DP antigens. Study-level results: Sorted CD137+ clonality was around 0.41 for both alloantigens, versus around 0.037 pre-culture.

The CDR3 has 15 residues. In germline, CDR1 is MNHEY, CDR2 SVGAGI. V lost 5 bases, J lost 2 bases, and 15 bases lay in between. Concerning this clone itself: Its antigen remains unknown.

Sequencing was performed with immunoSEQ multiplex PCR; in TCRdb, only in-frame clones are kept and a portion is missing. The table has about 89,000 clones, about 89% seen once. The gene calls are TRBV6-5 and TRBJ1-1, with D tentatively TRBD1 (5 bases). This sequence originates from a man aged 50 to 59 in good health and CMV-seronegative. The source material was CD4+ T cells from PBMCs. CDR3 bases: TGTGCCAGCAGTCGAGACAGCCCCCAAAACACTGAAGCTTTCTTT. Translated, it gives CASSRDSPQNTEAFF.